Sequencing of this T cell receptor (beta chain) was carried out in a study of CD8 T cells in ankylosing spondylitis. Study-wide findings and caveats: Apparently characteristic of ankylosing spondylitis blood was a TCR beta motif (fewer than ten highly homologous variants). Earlier studies detected some motif variants in reactive arthritis synovial fluid and blood. The disease-linked clones had a CD8+ phenotype and low blood frequencies. The authors reported significant enrichment of disease-linked clones in matched ankylosing spondylitis synovial fluid.

For TCR beta, libraries came from quantitative 5'-RACE with molecular barcodes. TCRdb independently ran MiXCR on the 5' RACE reads; one entry per CDR3 protein. The data contain just under 550,000 distinct CDR3 sequences, over 9.5% of them singletons. CDR1 is DFQATT, CDR2 SNEGSKA, per germline (reference sequence). Deletions cut 5 bases from V and 4 bases from J, with 22 bases between. The CDR3 totals 16 residues. About this clonotype: Its antigen is as yet unknown.

The sequenced sample was blood, either unsorted or a sorted T cell fraction (not recorded which). This sequence originates from a male donor with ankylosing spondylitis. V and J are TRBV20-1 and TRBJ2-3; the D gene could be TRBD1 or TRBD2 (7 bases each). The CDR3 spells CSARQKLAQGADTQYF. CDR3 DNA sequence: TGCAGTGCTCGCCAGAAACTAGCGCAGGGGGCAGATACGCAGTATTTT.